Sequencing of this T cell receptor beta chain was carried out in a study of blood T cell repertoires in COVID-19. TCRdb's table, derived via immunoSEQ multiplex PCR, lists solely in-frame clones and lacks some. Of about 150,000 clones listed, 87% are singletons. Trimming stripped 1 base from V and 7 bases from J, with 11 bases between. The germline V gene encodes CDR1 GTSNPN and CDR2 SVGIG (reference sequence). This CDR3 has 13 amino acids. The chain links TRBV30 to TRBJ1-5, with D tentatively TRBD1 (6 bases). The origin of this receptor is a woman aged 55-75 years with active or convalescent COVID-19. The sequencing sample was made of peripheral blood. The CDR3 protein is CAWSGGQDQPQHF. DNA of the CDR3: TGTGCCTGGAGTGGGGGGCAGGACCAGCCCCAGCATTTT.